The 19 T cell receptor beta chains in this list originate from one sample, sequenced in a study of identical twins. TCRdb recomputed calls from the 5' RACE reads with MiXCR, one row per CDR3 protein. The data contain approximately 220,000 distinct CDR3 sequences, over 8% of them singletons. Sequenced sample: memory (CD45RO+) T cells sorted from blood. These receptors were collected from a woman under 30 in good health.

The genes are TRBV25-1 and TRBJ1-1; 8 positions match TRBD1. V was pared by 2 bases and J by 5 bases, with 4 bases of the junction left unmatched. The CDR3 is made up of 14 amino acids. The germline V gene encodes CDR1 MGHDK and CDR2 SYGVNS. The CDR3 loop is CASSETGGKTEAFF. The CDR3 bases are TGTGCCAGCAGTGAAACAGGGGGGAAGACTGAAGCTTTCTTT.

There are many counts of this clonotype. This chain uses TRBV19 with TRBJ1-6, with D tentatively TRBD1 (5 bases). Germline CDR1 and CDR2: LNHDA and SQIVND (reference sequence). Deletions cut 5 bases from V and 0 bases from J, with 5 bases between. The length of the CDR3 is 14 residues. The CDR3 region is CASSDSSYNSPLHF. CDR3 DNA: TGTGCCAGTAGTGACAGCTCCTATAATTCACCCCTCCACTTT.

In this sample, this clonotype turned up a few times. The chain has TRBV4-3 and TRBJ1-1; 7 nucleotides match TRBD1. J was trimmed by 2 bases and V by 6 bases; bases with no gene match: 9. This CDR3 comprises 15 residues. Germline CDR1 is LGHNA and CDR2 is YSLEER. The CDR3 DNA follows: TGCGCCAGCAGACACCGGGACAGAGATAACACTGAAGCTTTCTTT. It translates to CASRHRDRDNTEAFF.

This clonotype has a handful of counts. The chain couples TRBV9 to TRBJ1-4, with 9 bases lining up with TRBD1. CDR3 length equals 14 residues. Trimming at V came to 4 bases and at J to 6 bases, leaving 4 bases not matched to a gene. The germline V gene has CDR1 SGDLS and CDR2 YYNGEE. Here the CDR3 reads CASSKQGADEKLFF. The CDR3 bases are TGTGCCAGCAGCAAACAGGGGGCAGATGAAAAACTGTTTTTT.

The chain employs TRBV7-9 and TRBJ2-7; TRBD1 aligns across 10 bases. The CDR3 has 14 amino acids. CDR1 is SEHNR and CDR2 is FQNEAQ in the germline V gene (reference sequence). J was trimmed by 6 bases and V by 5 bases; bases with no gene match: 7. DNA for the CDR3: TGTGCCAGCAGCGCCCGGACAGGGGGTAGCGAGCAGTACTTC. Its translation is CASSARTGGSEQYF.

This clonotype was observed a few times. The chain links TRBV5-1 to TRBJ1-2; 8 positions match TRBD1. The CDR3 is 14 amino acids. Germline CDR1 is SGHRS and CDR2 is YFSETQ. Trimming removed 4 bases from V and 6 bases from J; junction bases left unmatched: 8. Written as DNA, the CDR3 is TGCGCCAGCAGCATACAGGGGGATCGGGATGGCTACACCTTC. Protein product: CASSIQGDRDGYTF.

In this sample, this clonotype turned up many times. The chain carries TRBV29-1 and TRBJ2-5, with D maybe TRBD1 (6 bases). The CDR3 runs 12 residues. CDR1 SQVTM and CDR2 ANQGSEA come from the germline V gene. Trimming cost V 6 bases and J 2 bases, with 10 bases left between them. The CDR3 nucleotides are TGCAGCGTCAAGACAGGACAAGAGACCCAGTACTTC. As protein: CSVKTGQETQYF.

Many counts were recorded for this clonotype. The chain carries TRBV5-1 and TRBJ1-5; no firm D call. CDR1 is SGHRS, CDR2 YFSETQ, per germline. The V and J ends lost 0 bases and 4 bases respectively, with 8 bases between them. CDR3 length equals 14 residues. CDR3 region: CASSLVPENQPQHF. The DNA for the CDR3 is TGCGCCAGCAGCTTGGTCCCAGAGAATCAGCCCCAGCATTTT.

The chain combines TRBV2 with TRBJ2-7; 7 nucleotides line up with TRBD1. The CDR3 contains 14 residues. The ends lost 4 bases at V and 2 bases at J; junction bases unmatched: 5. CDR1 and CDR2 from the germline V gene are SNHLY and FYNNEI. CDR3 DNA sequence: TGTGCCAGCAGTGGACAGGGACGAACCTACGAGCAGTACTTC. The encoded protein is CASSGQGRTYEQYF.

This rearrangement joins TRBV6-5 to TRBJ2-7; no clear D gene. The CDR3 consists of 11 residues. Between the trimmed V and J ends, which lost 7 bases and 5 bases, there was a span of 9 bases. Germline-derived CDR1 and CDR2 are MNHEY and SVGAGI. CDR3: CASTLGHEQYF. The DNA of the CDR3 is TGTGCCAGCACTCTCGGTCACGAGCAGTACTTC.

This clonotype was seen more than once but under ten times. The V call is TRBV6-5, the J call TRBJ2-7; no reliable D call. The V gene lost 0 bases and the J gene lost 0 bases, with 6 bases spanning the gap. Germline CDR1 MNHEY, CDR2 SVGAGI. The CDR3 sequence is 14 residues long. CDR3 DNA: TGTGCCAGCAGTTACTCGAGTAGCTCCTACGAGCAGTACTTC. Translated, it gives CASSYSSSSYEQYF.

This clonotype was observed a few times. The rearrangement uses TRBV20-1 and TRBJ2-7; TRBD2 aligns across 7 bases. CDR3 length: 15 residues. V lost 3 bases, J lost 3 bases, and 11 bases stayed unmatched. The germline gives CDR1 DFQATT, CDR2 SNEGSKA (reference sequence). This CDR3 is CSASVLSGLNYEQYF. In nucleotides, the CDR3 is TGCAGTGCTAGTGTACTTAGCGGGTTGAACTACGAGCAGTACTTC.

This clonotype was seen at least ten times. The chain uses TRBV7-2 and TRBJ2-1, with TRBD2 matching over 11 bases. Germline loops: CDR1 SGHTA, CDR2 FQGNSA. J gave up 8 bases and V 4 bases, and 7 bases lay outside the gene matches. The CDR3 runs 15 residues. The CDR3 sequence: CASSSPSGGIYEQFF. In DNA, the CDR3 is TGTGCCAGCAGCTCTCCTAGCGGGGGGATCTATGAGCAGTTCTTC.

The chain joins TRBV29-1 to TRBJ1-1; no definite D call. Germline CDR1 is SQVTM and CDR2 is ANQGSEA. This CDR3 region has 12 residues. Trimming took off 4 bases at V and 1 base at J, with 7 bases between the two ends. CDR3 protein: CSVVAGNTEAFF. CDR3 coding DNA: TGCAGCGTTGTAGCAGGGAACACTGAAGCTTTCTTT.

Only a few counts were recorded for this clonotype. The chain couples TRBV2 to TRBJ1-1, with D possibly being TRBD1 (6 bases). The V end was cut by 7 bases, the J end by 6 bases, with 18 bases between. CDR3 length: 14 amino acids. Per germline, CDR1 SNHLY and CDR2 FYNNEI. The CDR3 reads CASMSMGAAPEAFF. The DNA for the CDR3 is TGTGCCAGCATGTCGATGGGGGCTGCCCCTGAAGCTTTCTTT.

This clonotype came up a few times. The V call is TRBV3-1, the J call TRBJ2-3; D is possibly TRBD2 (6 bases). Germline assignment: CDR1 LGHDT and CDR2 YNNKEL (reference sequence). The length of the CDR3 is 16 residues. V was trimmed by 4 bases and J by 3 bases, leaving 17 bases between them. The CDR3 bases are TGTGCCAGCAGCCCGGGGACTCTCGATTGGACAGATACGCAGTATTTT. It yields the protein CASSPGTLDWTDTQYF.

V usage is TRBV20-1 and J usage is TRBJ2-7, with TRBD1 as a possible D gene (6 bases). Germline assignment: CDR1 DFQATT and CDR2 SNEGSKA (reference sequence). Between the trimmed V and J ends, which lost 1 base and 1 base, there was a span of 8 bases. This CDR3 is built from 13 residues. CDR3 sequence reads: CSARVGASYEQYF. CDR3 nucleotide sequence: TGCAGTGCTAGAGTGGGGGCGTCCTACGAGCAGTACTTC.

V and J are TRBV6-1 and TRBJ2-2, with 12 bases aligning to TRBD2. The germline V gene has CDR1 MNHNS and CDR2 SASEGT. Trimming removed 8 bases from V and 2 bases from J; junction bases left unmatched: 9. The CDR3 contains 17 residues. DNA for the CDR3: TGTGCCAGCCGTGCTCTAGCGGGGGGGTCAAACACCGGGGAGCTGTTTTTT. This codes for CASRALAGGSNTGELFF.

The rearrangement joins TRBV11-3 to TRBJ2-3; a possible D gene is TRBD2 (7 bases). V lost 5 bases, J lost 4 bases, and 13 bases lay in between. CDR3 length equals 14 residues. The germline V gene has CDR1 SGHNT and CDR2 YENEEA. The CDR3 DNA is TGTGCCAGCAGCCGAGGGGGGGGTCCAGATACGCAGTATTTT. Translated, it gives CASSRGGGPDTQYF.